The rows below give T cell receptor beta chains drawn from one sample of a study of control samples from healthy donors and cancer patients. Produced via immunoSEQ multiplex PCR; TCRdb's table is partial and in-frame only. This table holds roughly 88,000 clones, about nine tenths found once. Sequenced sample: blood. All receptors come from a man in his fifties in good health. CDR3s leave out the opening cysteine and the closing phenylalanine or tryptophan. Fields, in order: V gene, CDR3 protein.

V: TRBV19
CDR3: ASSIGVSYNSPLH

V: TRBV10-3
CDR3: AIRAGPGANVLT

V: TRBV10-3
CDR3: AISLSGRGHGYT

V: TRBV5-1
CDR3: ASRDNLNEQF

V: TRBV4-3
CDR3: ASSQGRNRATGELF

V: TRBV24-1
CDR3: ASRERGTGELF

V: TRBV6-5
CDR3: ASSWAVGEQF

V: TRBV19
CDR3: ASSIEGTSPF

V: TRBV29-1
CDR3: SVEGDRGWGNTIY

V: TRBV6-2/TRBV6-3
CDR3: ASSYSGSLNGGYT

V: TRBV5-1
CDR3: ASTDRVQNTGELF

V: TRBV24-1
CDR3: ATSDQTGGYT

V: TRBV6-5
CDR3: ASSYSNRGGGGYT

V: TRBV9
CDR3: ASSAQGSGNTIY

V: TRBV12-3/TRBV12-4
CDR3: ASSYKGRVEQY

V: TRBV18
CDR3: ASSLQRDGGSREKLF

V: TRBV12-3/TRBV12-4
CDR3: ASRKDRGTEAF

V: TRBV10-3
CDR3: ATRDTGSYNSPLH

V: TRBV4-3
CDR3: ASSQVPGGAVDTQY

V: TRBV4-1
CDR3: ASSQGAGNEKLF

V: TRBV15
CDR3: ATSREGSGNTDTQY

V: TRBV19
CDR3: ASKAAGVYSTDTQY

V: TRBV29-1
CDR3: SVEIRLGTQH

V: TRBV14
CDR3: ASSSRQGARGYT

V: TRBV10-3
CDR3: AISESLGNTIY

V: TRBV3-1/TRBV3-2
CDR3: ASSQWEQGGTDTQY

V: TRBV5-1
CDR3: ASSQTAAGDRETQY

V: TRBV29-1
CDR3: SVEVRTEYPYEQY

V: TRBV2
CDR3: ASNPDRPNYGYT

V: TRBV27
CDR3: ASSLRDRGLLKNEQF

V: TRBV19
CDR3: ASSIAGGSYNEQF

V: TRBV27
CDR3: ASSPWTAIMNTEAF

V: TRBV15
CDR3: ATSSAGVNRYNEQF

V: TRBV6-6
CDR3: ASTTGGTNEKLF

V: TRBV5-6
CDR3: ASSSGQQYGYT

V: TRBV30
CDR3: AWSETTTGDAF

V: TRBV27
CDR3: ASTPGSSYNSPLH

V: TRBV5-1
CDR3: ASSTGATNEKLF

V: TRBV19
CDR3: ASSIGMNTEAF

V: TRBV5-4
CDR3: ASSLPPGGVGGYT

V: TRBV19
CDR3: ASSIAAGNYEQY

V: TRBV7-8
CDR3: ASSSRRLNTEAF

V: TRBV9
CDR3: ASSVDTGELF

V: TRBV3-1/TRBV3-2
CDR3: ASSPGGEGEANYGYT

V: TRBV18
CDR3: ASSPSRGPEGYT

V: TRBV7-2
CDR3: ASSLNGPLF

V: TRBV2
CDR3: ASMKTSTVNTEAF

V: TRBV4-3
CDR3: ASSPKGYRSHRATINYGYT

V: TRBV24-1
CDR3: ATSEHGNTIY

V: TRBV9
CDR3: ASSLDPTAYEQY

V: TRBV9
CDR3: ASSGSGAAGYRT

V: TRBV9
CDR3: ASSGPYSNQPQH

V: TRBV6-5
CDR3: ASSSTGVIIEAF

V: TRBV5-1
CDR3: ASSLDGGATDTQY

V: TRBV30
CDR3: AWSLLAGYT

V: TRBV30
CDR3: AAAGGGQETQY

V: TRBV27
CDR3: ASSETGVGGNTIY

V: TRBV5-5
CDR3: ASSPGQGTYNEQF

V: TRBV6-2/TRBV6-3
CDR3: ASSYWGYNEQF